These 23 T cell receptor beta chains were all obtained from the same sample, sequenced in a study of monozygotic twins with inflammatory bowel disease. With the 5' RACE reads reprocessed, TCRdb shows one record per CDR3 protein and no DNA. The table lists fewer than 550,000 distinct CDR3 sequences. Sequenced sample: blood. The receptor source for this set is a human donor with ulcerative colitis or Crohn's disease, or a healthy co-twin of an affected twin (not recorded which).

The chain joins TRBV3-1 to TRBJ2-2; TCRdb returns TRBD2, unconfirmable since there is no DNA. Germline V gene data show CDR1 as LGHDT and CDR2 as YNNKEL (reference sequence). This CDR3 has 15 amino acids. The CDR3 loop is CASSQGTSVAGELFF.

The chain joins TRBV7-2 to TRBJ2-1; there is no DNA to check the TCRdb D call of TRBD1. Germline V gene data show CDR1 as SGHTA and CDR2 as FQGNSA. The CDR3 consists of 15 residues. The CDR3 protein is CASSFQGQGRDEQFF.

The chain employs TRBV6-2 or TRBV6-3 and TRBJ1-2; TCRdb's D call, TRBD1, is unchecked because there is no DNA. Germline V gives CDR1 MNHEY, CDR2 SVGEGT. There are 15 residues in the CDR3. The CDR3 loop reads CASSYSVWGSDGYTF.

The J gene is TRBJ2-7, the V gene TRBV6-1; TCRdb returns TRBD2, unconfirmable since there is no DNA. This CDR3 spans 14 amino acids. Germline V gene data show CDR1 as MNHNS and CDR2 as SASEGT. The chain's CDR3 is CASRPSGGAYEQYF.

The genes are TRBV10-3 and TRBJ2-3; as DNA is missing, the TRBD2 call by TCRdb cannot be tested. The germline V gene has CDR1 ENHRY and CDR2 SYGVKD. The CDR3 runs to 16 residues. This chain's CDR3 is CAIGDYISGGADTQYF.

The V and J genes are TRBV20-1 and TRBJ2-1; the TCRdb call, TRBD2, lacks DNA for checking. This CDR3 is built from 14 residues. Germline V CDR1 and CDR2: DFQATT, SNEGSKA (reference sequence). CDR3 region: CSATDRASDNEQFF.

This sequence joins TRBV5-6 and TRBJ1-5. Looked up from germline, CDR1 is SGHDT and CDR2 is YYEEEE. This CDR3 contains 12 residues. The CDR3 is CASSVNNQPQHF.

V and J are TRBV20-1 and TRBJ1-1; TCRdb names TRBD1, which stays unverified in the absence of DNA. The germline V gene has CDR1 DFQATT and CDR2 SNEGSKA (reference sequence). The CDR3 loop spans 13 amino acids. CDR3 residues: CSASGTDHTEAFF.

J is TRBJ2-3 and V is TRBV12-3 or TRBV12-4; TCRdb picks TRBD1, but there is no DNA to check that call. The CDR3 is 18 amino acids. The CDR3 loop is CASSSYRLRTGSTDTQYF.

The chain combines TRBV7-9 with TRBJ1-2. The CDR3 sequence is 13 residues long. From germline, CDR1 is SEHNR and CDR2 FQNEAQ (reference sequence). The CDR3 loop is CASSLDYSKGYTF. Full variable domain (rest looked up from reference TRBV7-9 and TRBJ1-2): DTGVSQNPRHKITKRGQNVTFRCDPISEHNRLYWYRQTLGQGPEFLTYFQNEAQLEKSRLLSDRFSAERPKGSFSTLEIQRTEQGDSAMYLCASSLDYSKGYTFGSGTRLTVV.

The CDR3 region is CASSPRAKDNYGYTF. This chain connects TRBV7-2 to TRBJ1-2; the D call from TCRdb, TRBD1, cannot be confirmed without DNA. This CDR3 comprises 15 residues. Germline CDR1 and CDR2: SGHTA and FQGNSA. The whole variable domain, remainder taken from reference TRBV7-2 and TRBJ1-2, is GAGVSQSPSNKVTEKGKDVELRCDPISGHTALYWYRQSLGQGLEFLIYFQGNSAPDKSGLPSDRFSAERTGGSVSTLTIQRTQQEDSAVYLCASSPRAKDNYGYTFGSGTRLTVV.

The V and J genes are TRBV7-2 and TRBJ2-7. The CDR3 is 15 residues long. Germline V gene lookup returns CDR1 SGHTA and CDR2 FQGNSA. The CDR3 region is CASSLGGSKSYEQYF.

V and J are TRBV25-1 and TRBJ2-7. CDR1 and CDR2 from the germline V gene are MGHDK and SYGVNS. CDR3 length: 15 residues. The CDR3: CASSESDRKSYEQYF.

V is TRBV29-1 and J is TRBJ2-2. Per the germline V gene, CDR1 is SQVTM and CDR2 is ANQGSEA. The CDR3 loop spans 12 amino acids. The CDR3 reads CSVEVGTGELFF.

The chain couples TRBV28 to TRBJ1-5; checking the TCRdb D call of TRBD1 is not possible without DNA. Looked up from germline, CDR1 is MDHEN and CDR2 is SYDVKM. The CDR3 runs 15 residues. The CDR3 region is CASSLAGQGYQPQHF. The full variable domain, rest sourced from reference TRBV28 and TRBJ1-5, is DVKVTQSSRYLVKRTGEKVFLECVQDMDHENMFWYRQDPGLGLRLIYFSYDVKMKEKGDIPEGYSVSREKKERFSLILESASTNQTSMYLCASSLAGQGYQPQHFGDGTRLSIL.

The gene calls are TRBV28 and TRBJ2-5; the D call from TCRdb, TRBD1, cannot be confirmed without DNA. This CDR3 is built from 15 residues. The germline gives CDR1 MDHEN, CDR2 SYDVKM. The CDR3 loop reads CASSLRARGSGTQYF.

The chain employs TRBV12-3 or TRBV12-4 and TRBJ2-1; there is no DNA to check the TCRdb D call of TRBD2. This CDR3 spans 16 amino acids. The CDR3 is CASSFSGTSGSYEQFF.

V and J are TRBV6-5 and TRBJ2-7; TCRdb's D gene call, TRBD1, goes unchecked for lack of DNA. This CDR3 region has 13 residues. In germline, CDR1 is MNHEY, CDR2 SVGAGI. The chain's CDR3 is CASNGRGVYEQYF.

The CDR3 here is CASSLRQTSGSYNEQFF. The chain joins TRBV5-1 to TRBJ2-1; TCRdb names TRBD2, which stays unverified in the absence of DNA. The germline V gene encodes CDR1 SGHRS and CDR2 YFSETQ. This CDR3 is built from 17 residues.

This rearrangement joins TRBV6-5 to TRBJ2-2. The germline gives CDR1 MNHEY, CDR2 SVGAGI. This CDR3 has 17 residues. This CDR3 is CASSYSTRPSNTGELFF.

The chain couples TRBV4-1 to TRBJ1-5. The CDR3 has 15 residues. From germline, CDR1 is MGHRA and CDR2 YSYEKL. CDR3 sequence: CASSSHSASNQPQHF.

The chain recombines TRBV29-1 with TRBJ2-5; TCRdb proposes TRBD2, but this gene call is untestable without DNA. Germline V lookup: CDR1 SQVTM, CDR2 ANQGSEA. The CDR3 contains 14 residues. This CDR3 reads CSVGLAGDTGTQYF.

The V call is TRBV3-1, the J call TRBJ1-5; without DNA, the TCRdb call of TRBD1 cannot be checked. This CDR3 spans 16 amino acids. Looked up from germline, CDR1 is LGHDT and CDR2 is YNNKEL (reference sequence). CDR3 in amino acids: CASSQEPQGFNQPQHF.